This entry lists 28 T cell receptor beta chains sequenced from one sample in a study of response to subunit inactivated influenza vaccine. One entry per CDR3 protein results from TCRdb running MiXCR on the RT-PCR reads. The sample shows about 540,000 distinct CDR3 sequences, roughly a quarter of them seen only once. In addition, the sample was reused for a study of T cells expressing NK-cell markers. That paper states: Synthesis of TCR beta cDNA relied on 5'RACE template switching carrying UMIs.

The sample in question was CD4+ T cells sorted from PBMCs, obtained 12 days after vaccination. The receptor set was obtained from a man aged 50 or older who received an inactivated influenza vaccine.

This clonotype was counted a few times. CDR3 in DNA: TGCAGTGCTGAAAGCGGGGGGTGGAAGCAGTTCTTC. It yields the protein CSAESGGWKQFF. J is TRBJ2-1 and V is TRBV20-1, with 9 bases that match TRBD2. Germline CDR1 is DFQATT and CDR2 is SNEGSKA (reference sequence). The V and J ends lost 5 bases and 11 bases, in that order; junction bases with no gene match: 7. The CDR3 is 12 amino acids.

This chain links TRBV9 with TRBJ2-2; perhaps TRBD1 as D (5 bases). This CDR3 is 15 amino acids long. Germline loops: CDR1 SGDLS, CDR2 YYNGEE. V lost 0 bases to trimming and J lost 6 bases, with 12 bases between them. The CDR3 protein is CASSVALKGSGELFF. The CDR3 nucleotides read TGTGCCAGCAGCGTAGCACTTAAGGGGTCCGGGGAGCTGTTTTTT.

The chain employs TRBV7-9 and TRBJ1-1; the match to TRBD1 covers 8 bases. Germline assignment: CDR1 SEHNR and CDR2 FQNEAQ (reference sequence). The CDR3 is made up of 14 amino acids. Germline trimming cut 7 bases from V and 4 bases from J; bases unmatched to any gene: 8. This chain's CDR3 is CASTLQGAGTEAFF. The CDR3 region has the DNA TGTGCCAGCACCCTCCAGGGGGCTGGCACTGAAGCTTTCTTT.

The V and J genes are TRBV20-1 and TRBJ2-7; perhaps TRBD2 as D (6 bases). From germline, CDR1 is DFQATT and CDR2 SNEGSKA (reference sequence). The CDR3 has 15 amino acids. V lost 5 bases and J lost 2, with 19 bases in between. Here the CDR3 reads CSAGIYQAGTYEQYF. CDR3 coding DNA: TGCAGTGCTGGAATCTACCAGGCGGGGACCTACGAGCAGTACTTC.

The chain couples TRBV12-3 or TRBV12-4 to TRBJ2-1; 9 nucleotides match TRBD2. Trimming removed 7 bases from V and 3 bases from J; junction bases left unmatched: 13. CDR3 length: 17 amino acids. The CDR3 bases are TGTGCCAGCAAGCGTAGCGGGAGAGAGGGATTCTACAATGAGCAGTTCTTC. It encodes CASKRSGREGFYNEQFF.

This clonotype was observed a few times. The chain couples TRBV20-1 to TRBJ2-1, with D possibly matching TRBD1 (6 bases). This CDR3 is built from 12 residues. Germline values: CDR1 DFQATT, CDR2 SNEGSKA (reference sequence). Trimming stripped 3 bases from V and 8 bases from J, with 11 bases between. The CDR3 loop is CSARGDTYEQFF. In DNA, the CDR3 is TGCAGTGCTAGGGGGGACACCTATGAGCAGTTCTTC.

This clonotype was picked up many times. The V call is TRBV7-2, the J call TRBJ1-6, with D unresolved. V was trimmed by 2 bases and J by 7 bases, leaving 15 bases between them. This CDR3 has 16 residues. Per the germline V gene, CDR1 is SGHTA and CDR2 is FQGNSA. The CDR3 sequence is CASSLSGTPYNSPLHF. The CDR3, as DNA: TGTGCCAGCAGCTTATCGGGAACCCCATACAATTCACCCCTCCACTTT. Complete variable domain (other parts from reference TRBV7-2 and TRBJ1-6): GAGVSQSPSNKVTEKGKDVELRCDPISGHTALYWYRQSLGQGLEFLIYFQGNSAPDKSGLPSDRFSAERTGGSVSTLTIQRTQQEDSAVYLCASSLSGTPYNSPLHFGNGTRLTVT.

The CDR3 DNA reads as TGTGCCAGCAGCTTAGTGCAGGTAATCAATGAGCAGTTCTTC. Translating gives CASSLVQVINEQFF. The rearrangement joins TRBV7-8 to TRBJ2-1, with D unclear. Between the trimmed V and J ends, which lost 1 base and 6 bases, there was a span of 10 bases. This CDR3 is 14 amino acids long. Germline CDR1 reads SGHVS; CDR2 reads FQNEAQ.

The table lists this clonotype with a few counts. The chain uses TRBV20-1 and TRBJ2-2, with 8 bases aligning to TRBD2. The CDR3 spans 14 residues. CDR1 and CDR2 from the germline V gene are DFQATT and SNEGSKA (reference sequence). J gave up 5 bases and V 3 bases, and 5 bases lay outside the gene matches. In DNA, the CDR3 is TGCAGTGCTAGCAATCCGGGAGGGACCGGGGAGCTGTTTTTT. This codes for CSASNPGGTGELFF.

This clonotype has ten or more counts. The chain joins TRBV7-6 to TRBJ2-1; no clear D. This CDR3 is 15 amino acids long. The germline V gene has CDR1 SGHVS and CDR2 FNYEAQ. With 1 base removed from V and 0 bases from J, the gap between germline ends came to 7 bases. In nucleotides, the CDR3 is TGTGCCAGCAGCTTAGACAGTCTCTCCTACAATGAGCAGTTCTTC. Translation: CASSLDSLSYNEQFF. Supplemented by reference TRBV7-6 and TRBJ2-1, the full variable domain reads GAGVSQSPRYKVTKRGQDVALRCDPISGHVSLYWYRQALGQGPEFLTYFNYEAQQDKSGLPNDRFSAERPEGSISTLTIQRTEQRDSAMYRCASSLDSLSYNEQFFGPGTRLTVL.

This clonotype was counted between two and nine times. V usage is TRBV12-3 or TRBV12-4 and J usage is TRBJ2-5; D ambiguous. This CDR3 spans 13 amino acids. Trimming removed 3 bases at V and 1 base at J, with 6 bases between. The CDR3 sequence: CASSFSIQETQYF. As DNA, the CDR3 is TGTGCCAGCAGTTTTAGCATCCAAGAGACCCAGTACTTC.

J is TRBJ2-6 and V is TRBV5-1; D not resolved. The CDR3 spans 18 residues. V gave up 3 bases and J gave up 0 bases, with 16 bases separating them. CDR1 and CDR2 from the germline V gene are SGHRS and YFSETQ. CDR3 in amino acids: CASSSGGMGVSGANVLTF. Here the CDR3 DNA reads TGCGCCAGCAGCTCGGGCGGTATGGGTGTCTCTGGGGCCAACGTCCTGACTTTC.

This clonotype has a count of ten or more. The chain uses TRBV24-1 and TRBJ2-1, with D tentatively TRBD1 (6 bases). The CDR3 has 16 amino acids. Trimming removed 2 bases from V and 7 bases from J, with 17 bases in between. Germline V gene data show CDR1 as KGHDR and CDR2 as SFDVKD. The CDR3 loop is CATSDSLRGPGNEQFF. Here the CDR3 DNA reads TGTGCCACCAGTGATTCACTCAGGGGTCCGGGGAATGAGCAGTTCTTC.

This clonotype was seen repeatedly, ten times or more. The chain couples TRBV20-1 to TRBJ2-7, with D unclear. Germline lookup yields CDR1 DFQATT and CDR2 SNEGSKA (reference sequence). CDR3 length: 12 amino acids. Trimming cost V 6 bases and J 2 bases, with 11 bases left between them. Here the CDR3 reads CSAPDGTYEQYF. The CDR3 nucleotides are TGCAGTGCACCGGACGGTACCTACGAGCAGTACTTC.

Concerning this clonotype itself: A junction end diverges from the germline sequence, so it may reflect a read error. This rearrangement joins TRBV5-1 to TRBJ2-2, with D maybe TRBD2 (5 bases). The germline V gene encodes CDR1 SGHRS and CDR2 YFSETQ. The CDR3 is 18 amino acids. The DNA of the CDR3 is TGCGCCAGCAGCTTGAATAGCGTGGTTATGGGGAACACCGAGGAGCTGTTTTTT. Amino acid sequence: CASSLNSVVMGNTEELFF. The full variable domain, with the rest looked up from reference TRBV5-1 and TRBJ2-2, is KAGVTQTPRYLIKTRGQQVTLSCSPISGHRSVSWYQQTPGQGLQFLFEYFSETQRNKGNFPGRFSGRQFSNSRSEMNVSTLELGDSALYLCASSLNSVVMGNTEELFFGEGSRLTVL.

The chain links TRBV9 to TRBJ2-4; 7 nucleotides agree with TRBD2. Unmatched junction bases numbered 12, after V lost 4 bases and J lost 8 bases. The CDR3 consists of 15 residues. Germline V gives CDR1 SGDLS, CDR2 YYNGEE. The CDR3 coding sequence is TGTGCCAGCAGCCCCCCCCGAGGGAGGGTAGACATTCAGTACTTC. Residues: CASSPPRGRVDIQYF.

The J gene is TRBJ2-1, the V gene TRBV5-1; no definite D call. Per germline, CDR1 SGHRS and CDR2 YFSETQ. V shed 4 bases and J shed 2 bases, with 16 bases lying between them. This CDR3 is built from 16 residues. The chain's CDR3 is CASSVTSGQTYNEQFF. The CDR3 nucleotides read TGCGCCAGCAGCGTTACCTCGGGTCAAACCTACAATGAGCAGTTCTTC.

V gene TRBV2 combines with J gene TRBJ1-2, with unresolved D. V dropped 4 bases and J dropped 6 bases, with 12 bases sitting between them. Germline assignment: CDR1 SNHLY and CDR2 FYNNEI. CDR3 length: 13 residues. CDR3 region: CASSGYGMDGYTF. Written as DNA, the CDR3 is TGTGCCAGCAGTGGATATGGAATGGATGGCTACACCTTC.

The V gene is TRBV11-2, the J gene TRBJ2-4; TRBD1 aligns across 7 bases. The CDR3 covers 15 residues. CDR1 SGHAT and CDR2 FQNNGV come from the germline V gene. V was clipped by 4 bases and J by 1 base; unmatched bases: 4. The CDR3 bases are TGTGCCAGCAGCTCTCAGGACAGGGCCAAAAACATTCAGTACTTC. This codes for CASSSQDRAKNIQYF. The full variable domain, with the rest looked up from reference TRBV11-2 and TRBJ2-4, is EAGVAQSPRYKIIEKRQSVAFWCNPISGHATLYWYQQILGQGPKLLIQFQNNGVVDDSQLPKDRFSAERLKGVDSTLKIQPAKLEDSAVYLCASSSQDRAKNIQYFGAGTRLSVL.

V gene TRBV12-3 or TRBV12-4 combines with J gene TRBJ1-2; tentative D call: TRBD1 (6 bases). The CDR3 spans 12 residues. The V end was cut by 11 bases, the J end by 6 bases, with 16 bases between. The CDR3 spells CASARGLDGYTF. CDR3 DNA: TGTGCCTCCGCTCGGGGGCTGGATGGCTACACCTTC.

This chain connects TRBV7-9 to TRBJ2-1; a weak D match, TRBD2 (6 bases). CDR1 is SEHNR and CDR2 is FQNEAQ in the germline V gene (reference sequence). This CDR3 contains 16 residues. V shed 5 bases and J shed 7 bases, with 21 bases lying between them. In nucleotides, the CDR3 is TGTGCCAGCAGCCCAAGTGTCGGGCGGGGAGGAAATGAGCAGTTCTTC. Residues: CASSPSVGRGGNEQFF. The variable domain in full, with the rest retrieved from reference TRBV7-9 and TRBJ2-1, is DTGVSQNPRHKITKRGQNVTFRCDPISEHNRLYWYRQTLGQGPEFLTYFQNEAQLEKSRLLSDRFSAERPKGSFSTLEIQRTEQGDSAMYLCASSPSVGRGGNEQFFGPGTRLTVL.

The CDR3 reads CASSLGTRSKGTQYF. As DNA, the CDR3 is TGTGCCAGCAGCTTAGGGACACGGTCCAAAGGGACCCAGTACTTC. The chain has TRBV11-1 and TRBJ2-5; D might be TRBD1 (5 bases). Deletions cut 1 base from V and 7 bases from J, with 16 bases between. CDR3 length: 15 residues. Germline CDR1 SGHAT, CDR2 FQDESV (reference sequence).

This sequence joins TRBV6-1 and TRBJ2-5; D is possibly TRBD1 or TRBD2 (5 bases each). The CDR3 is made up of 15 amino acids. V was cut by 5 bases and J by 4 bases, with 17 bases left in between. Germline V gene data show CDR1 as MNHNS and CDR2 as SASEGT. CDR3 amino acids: CASSTPGRPAETQYF. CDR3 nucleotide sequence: TGTGCCAGCAGTACACCGGGACGGCCCGCAGAGACCCAGTACTTC.

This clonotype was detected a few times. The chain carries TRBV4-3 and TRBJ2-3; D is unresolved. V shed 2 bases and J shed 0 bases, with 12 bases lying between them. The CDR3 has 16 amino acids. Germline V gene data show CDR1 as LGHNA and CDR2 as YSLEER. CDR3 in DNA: TGCGCCAGCAGCCAACGAAGGGCAGACAGCACAGATACGCAGTATTTT. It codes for CASSQRRADSTDTQYF.

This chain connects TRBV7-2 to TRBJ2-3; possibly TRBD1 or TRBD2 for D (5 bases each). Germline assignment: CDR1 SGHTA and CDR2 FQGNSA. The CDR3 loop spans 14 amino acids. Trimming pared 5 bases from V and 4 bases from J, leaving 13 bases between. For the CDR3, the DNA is TGTGCCAGCAGCCAAAGGATGGGGGCAGATACGCAGTATTTT. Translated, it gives CASSQRMGADTQYF.

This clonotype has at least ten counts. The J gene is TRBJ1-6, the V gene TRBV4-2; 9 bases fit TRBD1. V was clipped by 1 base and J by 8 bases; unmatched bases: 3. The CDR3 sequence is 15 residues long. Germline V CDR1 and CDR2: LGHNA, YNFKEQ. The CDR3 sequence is CASSQAGTGYSPLHF. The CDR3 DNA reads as TGTGCCAGCAGCCAAGCCGGGACAGGGTATTCACCCCTCCACTTT.

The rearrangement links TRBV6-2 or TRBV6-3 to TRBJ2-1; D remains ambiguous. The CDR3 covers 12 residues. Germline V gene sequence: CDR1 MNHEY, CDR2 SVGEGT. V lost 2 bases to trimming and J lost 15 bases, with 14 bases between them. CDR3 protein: CASSYRPRPLFF. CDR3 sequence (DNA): TGTGCCAGCAGTTACCGCCCGAGGCCGCTGTTCTTC.

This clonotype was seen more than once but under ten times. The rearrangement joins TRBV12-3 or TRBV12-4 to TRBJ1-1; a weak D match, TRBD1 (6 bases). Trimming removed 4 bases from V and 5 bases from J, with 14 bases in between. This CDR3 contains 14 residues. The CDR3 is CASSWQRTGTEAFF. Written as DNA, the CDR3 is TGTGCCAGCAGTTGGCAAAGAACAGGGACTGAAGCTTTCTTT.